These 27 T cell receptor beta chains share one sample of origin, sequenced in a study of T cell responses to AZD1222 COVID-19 vaccine. Clones were read by immunoSEQ multiplex PCR, and TCRdb kept only the in-frame ones, dropping some. Here the sample spans about 190,000 clones, approximately 90% being singletons. Material: peripheral blood, obtained on day 0 of AZD1222 vaccination. The receptors originated from an adult in good health.

The chain couples TRBV2 to TRBJ1-5; D not resolved. The germline V gene has CDR1 SNHLY and CDR2 FYNNEI. The CDR3 loop spans 15 amino acids. Between the trimmed V and J ends, which lost 3 bases and 5 bases, there was a span of 14 bases. The CDR3 protein is CASSDEAAGYQPQHF. The CDR3 DNA reads as TGTGCCAGCAGTGATGAGGCAGCGGGGTATCAGCCCCAGCATTTT. Based on the CDR3 plus reference TRBV2 and TRBJ1-5, the full variable domain is EPEVTQTPSHQVTQMGQEVILRCVPISNHLYFYWYRQILGQKVEFLVSFYNNEISEKSEIFDDQFSVERPDGSNFTLKIRSTKLEDSAMYFCASSDEAAGYQPQHFGDGTRLSIL.

The chain employs TRBV11-2 and TRBJ2-7; 9 bases line up with TRBD1. The junction had 3 bases not matched to a gene; V was cut back by 3 bases and J by 3 bases. This CDR3 contains 14 residues. CDR1 and CDR2 (germline): SGHAT, FQNNGV. The CDR3 protein is CASSLGQGFYEQYF. As DNA, the CDR3 is TGTGCCAGCAGCTTGGGACAGGGCTTCTACGAGCAGTACTTC. Full variable domain (outside the CDR3, taken from reference TRBV11-2 and TRBJ2-7): EAGVAQSPRYKIIEKRQSVAFWCNPISGHATLYWYQQILGQGPKLLIQFQNNGVVDDSQLPKDRFSAERLKGVDSTLKIQPAKLEDSAVYLCASSLGQGFYEQYFGPGTRLTVT.

V gene TRBV6-5 combines with J gene TRBJ1-5, with D maybe TRBD1 (6 bases). The CDR3 runs 15 residues. V was clipped by 5 bases and J by 2 bases, with 13 bases between them. The germline V gene encodes CDR1 MNHEY and CDR2 SVGAGI. CDR3: CASSRGHGGNQPQHF. The DNA for the CDR3 is TGTGCCAGCAGTAGGGGACACGGGGGCAATCAGCCCCAGCATTTT.

J is TRBJ2-3 and V is TRBV3-1 (or the pseudogene TRBV3-2); D is unresolved. The CDR3 loop spans 15 amino acids. Trimming removed 6 bases at V and 2 bases at J, with 15 bases between. In germline, CDR1 is LGHDT, CDR2 YNNKEL (reference sequence). CDR3 sequence: CASSPPGDLTDTQYF. The CDR3 DNA is TGTGCCAGCAGTCCGCCGGGTGATCTCACAGATACGCAGTATTTT.

This clone came up once. The rearrangement joins TRBV3-1 (or the pseudogene TRBV3-2) to TRBJ2-3, with D unresolved. Trimming removed 6 bases from V and 0 bases from J, with 10 bases in between. CDR1 LGHDT and CDR2 YNNKEL come from the germline V gene (reference sequence). The CDR3 is 14 amino acids. Here the CDR3 reads CASRKGPSTDTQYF. The CDR3 DNA sequence: TGTGCCAGCAGAAAAGGACCGAGCACAGATACGCAGTATTTT.

The J gene is TRBJ2-2, the V gene TRBV6-4, with 10 bases lining up with TRBD2. CDR1 and CDR2 (germline): MRHNA, SNTAGT. Trimming at V came to 0 bases and at J to 10 bases, leaving 8 bases not matched to a gene. This CDR3 has 16 amino acids. The CDR3 DNA follows: TGTGCCAGCAGTGACTCTAAGCGGGAGGGCGGACAGGAGCTGTTTTTT. Translating it yields CASSDSKREGGQELFF.

V is TRBV28 and J is TRBJ1-1; maybe TRBD1 (5 bases). V lost 4 bases, J lost 8 bases, and 8 bases lay in between. Germline V gene sequence: CDR1 MDHEN, CDR2 SYDVKM. The CDR3 consists of 11 residues. The CDR3 DNA reads TGTGCCAGCAGTTCGAACAGGGAAGCTTTCTTT. Its translation: CASSSNREAFF.

This clone has just one count. The rearrangement uses TRBV2 and TRBJ2-1; 10 bases agree with TRBD2. The germline V gene has CDR1 SNHLY and CDR2 FYNNEI. The CDR3 runs to 14 residues. V lost 8 bases and J lost 2; bases outside the gene matches: 3. The chain's CDR3 is CASRSGGAYNEQFF. The CDR3 DNA reads TGTGCCAGCCGGAGCGGGGGGGCCTACAATGAGCAGTTCTTC.

The V call is TRBV7-3, the J call TRBJ2-1, with TRBD2 matching over 8 bases. CDR1 and CDR2 from the germline V gene are SGHTA and FQGTGA. This CDR3 region has 13 residues. J lost 5 bases, V lost 5 bases, and 2 bases had no gene match. CDR3 region: CASSELADNEQFF. The CDR3 bases are TGTGCCAGCAGCGAACTAGCGGACAATGAGCAGTTCTTC.

V and J are TRBV2 and TRBJ2-3, with TRBD1 identical over 12 bases. The germline V gene has CDR1 SNHLY and CDR2 FYNNEI. The CDR3 runs 15 residues. V lost 8 bases, J lost 3 bases, and 6 bases stayed unmatched. The CDR3 spells CASYLGQGATDTQYF. CDR3 coding DNA: TGTGCCAGCTATTTGGGACAGGGGGCAACAGATACGCAGTATTTT.

The V call is TRBV5-1, the J call TRBJ2-7; 10 nucleotides line up with TRBD2. The CDR3 length is 14 residues. V dropped 3 bases and J dropped 0; count of bases not matched to a gene: 0. The germline CDR1 and CDR2 sequences are SGHRS and YFSETQ. The CDR3, as DNA: TGCGCCAGCAGCTGGACTAGCGGCTCCTACGAGCAGTACTTC. Translated: CASSWTSGSYEQYF.

The rearrangement links TRBV3-1 (or the pseudogene TRBV3-2) to TRBJ2-4, with D perhaps TRBD2 (6 bases). The V and J ends lost 4 bases and 1 base respectively, with 14 bases between them. In germline, CDR1 is LGHDT, CDR2 YNNKEL (reference sequence). The CDR3 extends over 16 amino acids. The chain's CDR3 is CASSPKEGLAKNIQYF. DNA of the CDR3: TGTGCCAGCAGCCCGAAGGAGGGGCTGGCCAAAAACATTCAGTACTTC.

The V gene is TRBV18, the J gene TRBJ2-7, with D perhaps TRBD1 (6 bases). Trimming left V 2 bases short and J 6 bases short, with 8 bases between. The germline V gene encodes CDR1 KGHSH and CDR2 LQKENI. The CDR3 covers 12 residues. CDR3 sequence (DNA): TGTGCCAGCTCACCAGCAGGGGTCGAGCAGTACTTC. This gives the protein CASSPAGVEQYF. Filled out from reference TRBV18 and TRBJ2-7, the complete variable domain reads NAGVMQNPRHLVRRRGQEARLRCSPMKGHSHVYWYRQLPEEGLKFMVYLQKENIIDESGMPKERFSAEFPKEGPSILRIQQVVRGDSAAYFCASSPAGVEQYFGPGTRLTVT.

The chain links TRBV7-8 to TRBJ2-7; 13 bases match TRBD2. Losses at the gene ends were 5 bases for V and 3 bases for J; bases not matched to a gene: 7. CDR3 length equals 16 residues. Per the germline V gene, CDR1 is SGHVS and CDR2 is FQNEAQ. The CDR3 DNA reads TGTGCCAGCAGCGACGGACTAGCGGGGGATTTCTACGAGCAGTACTTC. Its protein product is CASSDGLAGDFYEQYF. The full variable domain, completed using reference TRBV7-8 and TRBJ2-7, is GAGVSQSPRYKVAKRGQDVALRCDPISGHVSLFWYQQALGQGPEFLTYFQNEAQLDKSGLPSDRFFAERPEGSVSTLKIQRTQQEDSAVYLCASSDGLAGDFYEQYFGPGTRLTVT.

The chain employs TRBV25-1 and TRBJ1-2, with D perhaps TRBD1 (5 bases). CDR1 is MGHDK, CDR2 SYGVNS, per germline. CDR3 length equals 13 residues. The ends were cut back, 9 bases at V and 5 bases at J, with 16 bases in the middle. The CDR3 nucleotides are TGTGCCAGGAGGACAAGGCAGCCTTATGGCTACACCTTC. Its translation is CARRTRQPYGYTF.

The gene calls are TRBV9 and TRBJ1-2; a weak D match, TRBD1 (6 bases). Germline CDR1 and CDR2: SGDLS and YYNGEE. There are 10 residues in the CDR3. V lost 3 bases, J lost 10 bases, and 7 bases lay in between. DNA for the CDR3: TGTGCCAGCAGCGAGGGGGACTACACCTTC. Translation gives CASSEGDYTF.

This chain connects TRBV18 to TRBJ1-3; 7 bases are a match to TRBD1. The junction had 6 bases not matched to a gene; V was cut back by 4 bases and J by 0 bases. CDR1 and CDR2 (germline): KGHSH, LQKENI. The length of the CDR3 is 16 residues. CDR3 amino acids: CASSRIRDSSGNTIYF. CDR3 sequence (DNA): TGTGCCAGCTCACGCATCCGGGACAGCTCTGGAAACACCATATATTTT.

The J gene is TRBJ2-5, the V gene TRBV15, with 9 bases matching TRBD1. The CDR3 spans 15 residues. CDR1 is LNHNV, CDR2 YYDKDF, per germline (reference sequence). V lost 4 bases and J lost 6; bases outside the gene matches: 9. CDR3 nucleotides: TGTGCCACCAGCAACCGGGACAGGGATATAAAGACCCAGTACTTC. Translated: CATSNRDRDIKTQYF.

This clone was found a few times. This rearrangement joins TRBV6-5 to TRBJ1-1; possible D gene TRBD1, 6 bases. The length of the CDR3 is 13 residues. CDR1 MNHEY and CDR2 SVGAGI come from the germline V gene. With 2 bases removed from V and 4 bases from J, the gap between germline ends came to 8 bases. CDR3 DNA sequence: TGTGCCAGCAGTTACGGAGGGGGCACTGAAGCTTTCTTT. This codes for CASSYGGGTEAFF.

CDR3 sequence reads: CASSLKGADSNQPQHF. CDR3 bases: TGTGCCAGCAGTTTAAAGGGGGCAGATTCCAATCAGCCCCAGCATTTT. The chain recombines TRBV27 with TRBJ1-5; 7 bases map to TRBD1. This CDR3 comprises 16 residues. Per germline, CDR1 MNHEY and CDR2 SMNVEV (reference sequence). V shed 2 bases, J shed 3 bases, and the junction held 7 bases outside the gene matches.

V usage is TRBV6-5 and J usage is TRBJ2-1, with D possibly being TRBD2 (6 bases). Trimming removed 8 bases at V and 3 bases at J, with 14 bases between. The CDR3 sequence is 14 residues long. Germline V gives CDR1 MNHEY, CDR2 SVGAGI. In DNA, the CDR3 is TGTGCCAGCGGAACGGGACTTCTCTACAATGAGCAGTTCTTC. Amino acids: CASGTGLLYNEQFF.

The gene calls are TRBV27 and TRBJ2-7; unclear D gene. This CDR3 contains 13 residues. CDR1 and CDR2 (germline): MNHEY, SMNVEV (reference sequence). Trimming left V 5 bases short and J 4 bases short, with 12 bases between. CDR3 DNA sequence: TGTGCCAGCAGTCCCCCCTCGCCGTACGAGCAGTACTTC. Translation gives CASSPPSPYEQYF.

The chain links TRBV5-8 to TRBJ2-2; TRBD2 matches 7 bases. From germline, CDR1 is SGHTS and CDR2 YDEGEE. The CDR3 length is 16 residues. Trimming took 2 bases from V and 5 from J; bases not matched to a gene: 9. The CDR3 DNA follows: TGTGCCAGCAGCTTTGGCGGGAGCGGATTGACCGGGGAGCTGTTTTTT. Residues: CASSFGGSGLTGELFF.

J is TRBJ1-4 and V is TRBV7-2; D not certain. In germline, CDR1 is SGHTA, CDR2 FQGNSA. V lost 3 bases, J lost 5 bases, and 10 bases lay in between. The CDR3 has 14 residues. This chain's CDR3 is CASSLGRRNEKLFF. DNA of the CDR3: TGTGCCAGCAGCTTGGGCAGGAGGAATGAAAAACTGTTTTTT.

The genes are TRBV28 and TRBJ2-7; the match to TRBD2 covers 14 bases. This CDR3 has 16 amino acids. Germline trimming cut 2 bases from V and 2 bases from J; bases unmatched to any gene: 2. Germline CDR1 MDHEN, CDR2 SYDVKM. CDR3 sequence: CASSLGTSGSPYEQYF. CDR3 nucleotide sequence: TGTGCCAGCAGTTTAGGGACTAGCGGGAGTCCCTACGAGCAGTACTTC. Full variable domain (missing parts from reference TRBV28 and TRBJ2-7): DVKVTQSSRYLVKRTGEKVFLECVQDMDHENMFWYRQDPGLGLRLIYFSYDVKMKEKGDIPEGYSVSREKKERFSLILESASTNQTSMYLCASSLGTSGSPYEQYFGPGTRLTVT.

This clone was recorded only once. The chain couples TRBV2 to TRBJ1-5; perhaps TRBD1 as D (6 bases). The CDR3 covers 14 residues. Germline assignment: CDR1 SNHLY and CDR2 FYNNEI. V was clipped by 7 bases and J by 7 bases, with 17 bases between them. The CDR3 is CASTLRGQNQPQHF. The CDR3 DNA is TGTGCCAGCACCCTCAGAGGACAGAACCAGCCCCAGCATTTT.

This chain joins TRBV19 and TRBJ1-2; the match to TRBD1 covers 7 bases. Germline CDR1 and CDR2: LNHDA and SQIVND (reference sequence). This CDR3 has 13 amino acids. Trimming cost V 7 bases and J 0 bases; bases outside gene matches: 2. This CDR3 reads CASKDRANYGYTF. DNA of the CDR3: TGTGCCAGTAAAGACAGGGCTAACTATGGCTACACCTTC.